This TCR beta chain was found in a study of cytomegalovirus exposure and HLA in healthy donors. Study summary: Researchers previously reported finding roughly 120 million unique TCR beta sequences from about 200 million T cells. Study results and limitations: One later analysis reportedly identified an Asian-associated ancestry cluster that showed fewer N-insertions than the roughly 670-donor mean. A missense DCLRE1C variant was associated with V- and J-gene trimming of TCR beta chains in a later analysis, and an independent cohort replicated the association. Being productive about 87% or about 30% of the time was typical of most TCR beta V segments in an earlier analysis.

PCR primers comprised 60 Vbeta and 13 Jbeta primers. Method: immunoSEQ multiplex PCR; TCRdb's copy keeps in-frame clones and lacks some. There are under 150,000 clones in the sample; roughly 62% occur only once, and 1.6% lies in the top ten. CDR1 and CDR2 (germline): LGHNA, YSLEER. This CDR3 has 17 amino acids. V lost 1 base and J lost 3; bases outside the gene matches: 10. Comments on this clone: Its target is unknown.

The source is a man aged 25 to 40 in good health and CMV-seropositive. What was sequenced was PBMCs. The chain uses TRBV4-3 and TRBJ2-7; TRBD1 matches at 9 bases. CDR3: CASSQGLSGTGIYEQYF. The CDR3 nucleotides are TGCGCCAGCAGCCAAGGACTTTCCGGGACAGGGATCTACGAGCAGTACTTC.